The 28 T cell receptor beta chains below were found in one sample sequenced in a study of T-cell reconstitution after alpha-beta-depleted transplantation in children. Preparing the TCRbeta library involved the use of unique molecular identifiers. TCRdb processed the PCR reads anew with MiXCR; each CDR3 protein has one entry. The table includes 500,000 to 750,000 distinct CDR3 sequences, over 25% detected once. The source was PBMCs, collected before TCRalphabeta/CD19-depleted stem cell transplant. These receptor sequences come from a boy under three years old with Wiskott-Aldrich syndrome, due to receive a stem cell transplant.

This rearrangement joins TRBV6-2 or TRBV6-3 to TRBJ1-2; the match to TRBD1 covers 10 bases. Germline V lookup: CDR1 MNHEY, CDR2 SVGEGT. V was pared by 2 bases and J by 8 bases, with 8 bases of the junction left unmatched. The CDR3 loop spans 15 amino acids. The CDR3 sequence: CASSYQGQGLQGYTF. In nucleotides, the CDR3 is TGTGCCAGCAGTTACCAGGGACAGGGGCTCCAGGGCTACACCTTC.

In this sample, this clonotype turned up a few times. V gene TRBV9 combines with J gene TRBJ2-1, with D perhaps TRBD2 (5 bases). Between the trimmed V and J ends, which lost 0 bases and 7 bases, there was a span of 11 bases. The CDR3 totals 14 residues. Looked up from germline, CDR1 is SGDLS and CDR2 is YYNGEE. The CDR3 coding sequence is TGTGCCAGCAGCGTAGGCTGGCGGACTAATGAGCAGTTCTTC. This translates into CASSVGWRTNEQFF.

The rearrangement uses TRBV2 and TRBJ2-1; D is unclear. The CDR3 contains 13 residues. The V gene's germline CDR1 is SNHLY and CDR2 FYNNEI. Trimming removed 7 bases from V and 6 bases from J, with 13 bases in between. In DNA form, the CDR3 reads TGTGCCAGCAACGACGGGTCAGGCAATGAGCAGTTCTTC. Translation gives CASNDGSGNEQFF. Filled out from reference TRBV2 and TRBJ2-1, the complete variable domain reads EPEVTQTPSHQVTQMGQEVILRCVPISNHLYFYWYRQILGQKVEFLVSFYNNEISEKSEIFDDQFSVERPDGSNFTLKIRSTKLEDSAMYFCASNDGSGNEQFFGPGTRLTVL.

This clonotype was seen a few times. The chain carries TRBV28 and TRBJ2-7; a possible D gene is TRBD2 (6 bases). There are 15 residues in the CDR3. Germline V gene lookup returns CDR1 MDHEN and CDR2 SYDVKM. The ends were cut back, 3 bases at V and 3 bases at J, with 15 bases in the middle. CDR3 nucleotides: TGTGCCAGCAGTTTCGCCGGACTAAAAGTCTACGAGCAGTACTTC. Translating gives CASSFAGLKVYEQYF.

This clonotype was recorded a few times. The germline gene is not matched at one end of the junction; a read error may be the cause. The V and J genes are TRBV20-1 and TRBJ2-7; D may be TRBD1 (6 bases). The CDR3 is 13 residues long. CDR1 is DFQATT and CDR2 is SNEGSKA in the germline V gene (reference sequence). The CDR3 spells CSARILGSDSHNF. The CDR3 bases are TGCAGTGCTAGAATACTTGGATCGGACAGTCACAACTTC.

Of note for this clonotype: A much larger clone is a single base away; this may be a read error. The chain has TRBV5-1 and TRBJ2-3; a weak D match, TRBD2 (6 bases). There are 14 residues in the CDR3. Germline CDR1 reads SGHRS; CDR2 reads YFSETQ. Trimming took off 0 bases at V and 4 bases at J, with 9 bases between the two ends. In DNA form, the CDR3 reads TGCGCCAGCAGCTTGGCGGGAGACTCAGATACGCAGTATTTT. Its protein is CASSLAGDSDTQYF.

The V and J genes are TRBV11-2 and TRBJ2-1, with 8 nucleotides matching TRBD2. The CDR3 extends over 23 amino acids. The J segment lost 4 bases and the V segment lost 5 bases, leaving 31 bases of the junction unmatched. Germline V lookup: CDR1 SGHAT, CDR2 FQNNGV. Here the CDR3 reads CASSLGYNIAAQIGGGLYNEQFF. DNA of the CDR3: TGTGCCAGCAGCCTTGGATATAATATAGCGGCTCAAATTGGCGGGGGGTTATACAATGAGCAGTTCTTC.

The rearrangement joins TRBV29-1 to TRBJ2-3, with TRBD2 matching over 9 bases. The germline V gene has CDR1 SQVTM and CDR2 ANQGSEA. V lost 1 base to trimming and J lost 9 bases; unmatched junction nucleotides: 8. The CDR3 loop spans 14 amino acids. As DNA, the CDR3 is TGCAGCGTTGAAGTAGCGGGAGACGTAGAGACGCAGTATTTT. This translates into CSVEVAGDVETQYF.

In this sample, this clonotype turned up a few times. This rearrangement joins TRBV5-5 to TRBJ2-3; D gene unclear. The CDR3 has 14 residues. V dropped 1 base and J dropped 4 bases, with 10 bases sitting between them. Germline loops: CDR1 SGHKS, CDR2 YYEKEE (reference sequence). The CDR3 nucleotides are TGTGCCAGCAGCTTGATCCCTCTCCCAGATACGCAGTATTTT. As protein: CASSLIPLPDTQYF.

V is TRBV27 and J is TRBJ1-5, with D possibly TRBD1 on 6 matching bases. The CDR3 spans 16 residues. Germline V gene data show CDR1 as MNHEY and CDR2 as SMNVEV (reference sequence). Trimming removed 4 bases from V and 1 base from J, with 14 bases in between. The CDR3 DNA reads TGTGCCAGCAGTTCCGCGACAGGCTGGAGCAATCAGCCCCAGCATTTT. Amino acids: CASSSATGWSNQPQHF.

This clonotype came up a few times. The chain combines TRBV5-1 with TRBJ2-7; no clear D. V was pared by 6 bases and J by 2 bases, with 15 bases between. This CDR3 spans 14 amino acids. Germline lookup yields CDR1 SGHRS and CDR2 YFSETQ. The CDR3 DNA sequence: TGCGCCAGCAAGGGTGAATTTTTAACCTACGAGCAGTACTTC. Amino acids: CASKGEFLTYEQYF.

The rearrangement links TRBV27 to TRBJ1-5; D is uncertain. The CDR3 extends over 16 amino acids. Germline assignment: CDR1 MNHEY and CDR2 SMNVEV (reference sequence). V gave up 2 bases and J gave up 3 bases, with 14 bases separating them. The CDR3 region has the DNA TGTGCCAGCAGTTTAGGCGGATGGAGGGACAATCAGCCCCAGCATTTT. This gives the protein CASSLGGWRDNQPQHF.

The rearrangement joins TRBV5-1 to TRBJ2-3, with a possible D match to TRBD2 (6 bases). The ends were cut back, 4 bases at V and 0 bases at J, with 15 bases in the middle. Germline loops: CDR1 SGHRS, CDR2 YFSETQ. The CDR3 has 16 residues. The CDR3: CASSLTGGTSTDTQYF. CDR3 in DNA: TGCGCCAGCAGCCTGACCGGGGGAACTAGCACAGATACGCAGTATTTT.

This rearrangement joins TRBV29-1 to TRBJ1-5, with a tentative D call TRBD1 (6 bases). CDR1 and CDR2 from the germline V gene are SQVTM and ANQGSEA. The V end was cut by 4 bases, the J end by 5 bases, with 12 bases between. CDR3 length: 13 residues. For the CDR3, the DNA is TGCAGCGTTGGAGGACAGTTAGATCAGCCCCAGCATTTT. Amino acids: CSVGGQLDQPQHF.

This clonotype appeared a few times. V gene TRBV24-1 combines with J gene TRBJ2-5; 14 positions match TRBD2. The V gene's germline CDR1 is KGHDR and CDR2 SFDVKD. V was clipped by 3 bases and J by 0 bases; unmatched bases: 5. CDR3 length: 18 amino acids. The CDR3 DNA follows: TGTGCCACCAGTGATCCAGGACTAGCGGGAGGCTACCAAGAGACCCAGTACTTC. This translates into CATSDPGLAGGYQETQYF.

The chain combines TRBV5-1 with TRBJ2-1; TRBD2 aligns across 11 bases. V lost 3 bases to trimming and J lost 6 bases; unmatched junction nucleotides: 11. Germline V gene data show CDR1 as SGHRS and CDR2 as YFSETQ. The CDR3 spans 17 residues. The CDR3 nucleotides are TGCGCCAGCAGCTCAACCTCACTAGCGGGAGTTTTCAATGAGCAGTTCTTC. It encodes CASSSTSLAGVFNEQFF.

V gene TRBV6-1 combines with J gene TRBJ2-1; 9 positions agree with TRBD1. J gave up 3 bases and V 5 bases, and 8 bases lay outside the gene matches. The germline V gene encodes CDR1 MNHNS and CDR2 SASEGT. This CDR3 has 16 amino acids. The CDR3 spells CASSQYGTGSYNEQFF. The CDR3 DNA sequence: TGTGCCAGCAGTCAATACGGGACAGGGAGCTACAATGAGCAGTTCTTC.

This clonotype appeared a few times. V is TRBV20-1 and J is TRBJ2-1; TRBD2 agrees at 8 bases. The CDR3 is 15 residues long. The ends lost 0 bases at V and 5 bases at J; junction bases unmatched: 6. The germline gives CDR1 DFQATT, CDR2 SNEGSKA (reference sequence). DNA of the CDR3: TGCAGTGCTAGAGAAAGCGGGAGAGGGAACAATGAGCAGTTCTTC. This gives the protein CSARESGRGNNEQFF.

V and J are TRBV5-1 and TRBJ2-1; D is uncertain. Germline V gene lookup returns CDR1 SGHRS and CDR2 YFSETQ. The germline V and J ends were trimmed by 3 bases and 3 bases, with 10 bases remaining between them. The CDR3 sequence is 14 residues long. CDR3: CASSSPSGYNEQFF. CDR3 nucleotides: TGCGCCAGCAGCTCCCCCTCCGGCTACAATGAGCAGTTCTTC. Using reference TRBV5-1 and TRBJ2-1 for the parts outside the CDR3, the full variable domain is KAGVTQTPRYLIKTRGQQVTLSCSPISGHRSVSWYQQTPGQGLQFLFEYFSETQRNKGNFPGRFSGRQFSNSRSEMNVSTLELGDSALYLCASSSPSGYNEQFFGPGTRLTVL.

The gene calls are TRBV20-1 and TRBJ2-5; 8 bases match TRBD2. The germline gives CDR1 DFQATT, CDR2 SNEGSKA (reference sequence). V was pared by 1 base and J by 1 base, with 5 bases of the junction left unmatched. The CDR3 runs to 15 residues. The CDR3 reads CSARAFGRAQETQYF. CDR3 DNA: TGCAGTGCTAGAGCGTTCGGGAGGGCCCAAGAGACCCAGTACTTC.

The chain links TRBV5-1 to TRBJ2-5; 9 bases align to TRBD1. Per the germline V gene, CDR1 is SGHRS and CDR2 is YFSETQ. The CDR3 runs 15 residues. Trimming cost V 4 bases and J 4 bases; bases outside gene matches: 8. CDR3 sequence: CASSSGQGLGETQYF. CDR3 bases: TGCGCCAGCAGCAGCGGACAGGGGTTAGGAGAGACCCAGTACTTC.

This sequence joins TRBV9 and TRBJ2-1, with 8 bases identical to TRBD1. The trim removed 0 bases at V and 10 bases at J, leaving 9 bases unmatched. Germline loops: CDR1 SGDLS, CDR2 YYNGEE. The CDR3 length is 15 residues. In DNA form, the CDR3 reads TGTGCCAGCAGCGTAGACGGTCAGGGGGCCGGGGAGCAGTTCTTC. Its translation: CASSVDGQGAGEQFF. Complete variable domain (other parts from reference TRBV9 and TRBJ2-1): DSGVTQTPKHLITATGQRVTLRCSPRSGDLSVYWYQQSLDQGLQFLIQYYNGEERAKGNILERFSAQQFPDLHSELNLSSLELGDSALYFCASSVDGQGAGEQFFGPGTRLTVL.

The chain employs TRBV5-1 and TRBJ2-1, with D unclear. This CDR3 has 13 amino acids. The V end was cut by 2 bases, the J end by 7 bases, with 10 bases between. From germline, CDR1 is SGHRS and CDR2 YFSETQ. CDR3 coding DNA: TGCGCCAGCAGCTTCGGTAGTACGAATGAGCAGTTCTTC. It is translated as CASSFGSTNEQFF.

The V call is TRBV5-1, the J call TRBJ2-3; either TRBD1 or TRBD2 may fit D (5 bases each). V lost 7 bases and J 0 bases, leaving 15 bases between the germline ends. The CDR3 covers 15 residues. CDR1 is SGHRS, CDR2 YFSETQ, per germline. The CDR3 region has the DNA TGCGCCAGCTCTTCAGGTCGGGACAGCACAGATACGCAGTATTTT. It yields the protein CASSSGRDSTDTQYF.

The rearrangement uses TRBV5-1 and TRBJ1-3, with D possibly matching TRBD1 (6 bases). The CDR3 is 15 residues long. V was cut by 4 bases and J by 6 bases, with 17 bases left in between. Looked up from germline, CDR1 is SGHRS and CDR2 is YFSETQ. The CDR3 region is CASSDRTDLANTIYF. DNA for the CDR3: TGCGCCAGCAGCGATCGGACAGACCTGGCAAACACCATATATTTT.

This clonotype occurred a few times. The V gene is TRBV27, the J gene TRBJ2-1, with TRBD2 matching over 11 bases. V was clipped by 5 bases and J by 6 bases; unmatched bases: 3. Germline CDR1 reads MNHEY; CDR2 reads SMNVEV (reference sequence). This CDR3 region has 14 residues. Here the CDR3 DNA reads TGTGCCAGCAGTATTAGCGGGAGGGTCAATGAGCAGTTCTTC. It codes for CASSISGRVNEQFF.

The V and J genes are TRBV28 and TRBJ2-7; 12 bases fit TRBD2. CDR1 MDHEN and CDR2 SYDVKM come from the germline V gene. This CDR3 comprises 15 residues. Losses at the gene ends were 6 bases for V and 1 base for J; bases not matched to a gene: 4. DNA of the CDR3: TGTGCCAGCAGATTCGGACTAGCGGGGTCCTACGAGCAGTACTTC. It specifies CASRFGLAGSYEQYF.

The chain is built from TRBV5-5 and TRBJ2-1, with D tentatively TRBD1 (5 bases). The V end was cut by 0 bases, the J end by 7 bases, with 14 bases between. The germline V gene has CDR1 SGHKS and CDR2 YYEKEE (reference sequence). The CDR3 has 15 amino acids. The CDR3 region has the DNA TGTGCCAGCAGCTTGGTGTCCAGGGATACGAATGAGCAGTTCTTC. It encodes CASSLVSRDTNEQFF.